The 18 T cell receptor beta chains below all came from one sample that was sequenced in a study of blood T cells in healthy people across ages. Together with a sample-barcoded 5' primer, a J-beta primer mix was included in a second PCR lasting about 7 to 11 cycles. MiXCR, applied by TCRdb to the 5' RACE reads, yields one record per CDR3 protein. The table shows some 760,000 distinct CDR3 sequences, with roughly 25% occurring only once. This same sample was also taken into another study, of T cells of mothers and their children.

Material: blood. All receptors derive from a boy younger than 18 in good health.

This clonotype has only a few counts. The J gene is TRBJ2-7, the V gene TRBV7-2; a weak D match, TRBD2 (5 bases). Germline CDR1 and CDR2: SGHTA and FQGNSA. V lost 1 base and J 6 bases, leaving 16 bases between the germline ends. The CDR3 has 15 residues. The CDR3 sequence is CASSLEFGELSEQYF. Written as DNA, the CDR3 is TGTGCCAGCAGCTTAGAGTTCGGGGAGCTGAGCGAGCAGTACTTC.

The V call is TRBV7-2, the J call TRBJ2-4; D is possibly TRBD1 (6 bases). V lost 6 bases and J 7 bases, leaving 22 bases between the germline ends. Germline lookup yields CDR1 SGHTA and CDR2 FQGNSA. The CDR3 is 16 residues long. CDR3 sequence: CASSPRLQGVGNIQYF. In nucleotides, the CDR3 is TGTGCCAGCAGTCCAAGGCTACAGGGTGTGGGGAACATTCAGTACTTC.

The genes are TRBV5-1 and TRBJ2-3, with 8 bases that match TRBD1. The ends lost 2 bases at V and 4 bases at J; junction bases unmatched: 12. The CDR3 spans 17 residues. Germline loops: CDR1 SGHRS, CDR2 YFSETQ. CDR3 DNA: TGCGCCAGCAGCTTTGGCCCTTCAGGGGGCGGCGCAGATACGCAGTATTTT. Translation gives CASSFGPSGGGADTQYF. The whole variable domain, filled in from reference TRBV5-1 and TRBJ2-3, reads KAGVTQTPRYLIKTRGQQVTLSCSPISGHRSVSWYQQTPGQGLQFLFEYFSETQRNKGNFPGRFSGRQFSNSRSEMNVSTLELGDSALYLCASSFGPSGGGADTQYFGPGTRLTVL.

There are a few counts of this clonotype. V usage is TRBV12-3 or TRBV12-4 and J usage is TRBJ2-7; 8 nucleotides match TRBD1. This CDR3 contains 18 residues. The ends lost 3 bases at V and 0 bases at J; junction bases unmatched: 13. The chain's CDR3 is CASSFFPGGLESSYEQYF. The DNA of the CDR3 is TGTGCCAGCAGTTTCTTCCCAGGGGGCTTAGAAAGCTCCTACGAGCAGTACTTC.

This chain uses TRBV12-5 with TRBJ1-3; a weak D match, TRBD1 (5 bases). Trimming left V 7 bases short and J 8 bases short, with 9 bases between. Germline loops: CDR1 LGHNT, CDR2 FRNRAP. This CDR3 spans 11 amino acids. CDR3 DNA: TGTGCTAGTGATACGGGGGACACCATATATTTT. Translating gives CASDTGDTIYF. Together with reference TRBV12-5 and TRBJ1-3, the CDR3 gives the full variable domain: DARVTQTPRHKVTEMGQEVTMRCQPILGHNTVFWYRQTMMQGLELLAYFRNRAPLDDSGMPKDRFSAEMPDATLATLKIQPSEPRDSAVYFCASDTGDTIYFGEGSWLTVV.

This clonotype was seen more than once but under ten times. The gene calls are TRBV6-2 or TRBV6-3 and TRBJ2-3; 9 bases align to TRBD2. Germline V gene lookup returns CDR1 MNHEY and CDR2 SVGEGT. This CDR3 comprises 15 residues. Trimming at V came to 6 bases and at J to 3 bases, leaving 7 bases not matched to a gene. CDR3 residues: CASSLSGGMTDTQYF. For the CDR3, the DNA is TGTGCCAGCAGCCTTAGCGGGGGAATGACAGATACGCAGTATTTT.

The chain joins TRBV7-9 to TRBJ2-1; D is perhaps TRBD1 or TRBD2 (5 bases each). This CDR3 has 11 amino acids. Trimming pared 5 bases from V and 10 bases from J, leaving 9 bases between. CDR1 is SEHNR, CDR2 FQNEAQ, per germline (reference sequence). CDR3 nucleotide sequence: TGTGCCAGCAGCCCGGGGACGGAGCAGTTCTTC. Its translation is CASSPGTEQFF.

This chain connects TRBV7-6 to TRBJ2-5; no reliable D call. This CDR3 region has 15 residues. V was pared by 1 base and J by 5 bases, with 14 bases between. CDR1 is SGHVS and CDR2 is FNYEAQ in the germline V gene. CDR3 sequence (DNA): TGTGCCAGCAGCTTAGGCGCCAGCCTGTTGGAGACCCAGTACTTC. This codes for CASSLGASLLETQYF.

This clonotype was detected only a few times. The chain has TRBV7-2 and TRBJ2-3, with a weak D call TRBD2 (6 bases). V lost 0 bases and J lost 5, with 15 bases in between. Germline V gene lookup returns CDR1 SGHTA and CDR2 FQGNSA. This CDR3 is 16 amino acids long. The chain's CDR3 is CASSLARGVSEDTQYF. CDR3 DNA: TGTGCCAGCAGCTTAGCTCGCGGGGTGTCAGAAGATACGCAGTATTTT.

V and J are TRBV7-2 and TRBJ2-5, with D possibly being TRBD1 (5 bases). The CDR3 spans 16 residues. Germline-derived CDR1 and CDR2 are SGHTA and FQGNSA. The ends were cut back, 6 bases at V and 5 bases at J, with 22 bases in the middle. This chain's CDR3 is CASSYRRPRGAETQYF. CDR3 sequence (DNA): TGTGCCAGCAGTTACCGCCGACCAAGGGGTGCGGAGACCCAGTACTTC.

The chain is built from TRBV20-1 and TRBJ2-5, with D perhaps TRBD1 (6 bases). TRBJ2-1 matches the DNA end more closely, so the J call is doubtful. This CDR3 region has 13 residues. CDR1 is DFQATT, CDR2 SNEGSKA, per germline (reference sequence). This chain's CDR3 is CSVGQGLGNEQFF. DNA for the CDR3: TGCAGTGTTGGGCAGGGGCTGGGGAATGAGCAGTTCTTC.

This clonotype was detected only once. The chain recombines TRBV10-3 with TRBJ2-3; maybe TRBD2 (5 bases). The CDR3 consists of 14 residues. The germline gives CDR1 ENHRY, CDR2 SYGVKD. V was pared by 10 bases and J by 5 bases, with 19 bases between. CDR3 amino acids: CATDGLPERDTQYF. CDR3 coding DNA: TGTGCCACCGACGGACTTCCCGAAAGAGATACGCAGTATTTT.

This clonotype was seen only a few times. Compared with germline, one end of the junction differs, possibly owing to a read error. V gene TRBV4-3 combines with J gene TRBJ1-1; tentative D call: TRBD1 (6 bases). The CDR3 runs 14 residues. CDR1 LGHNA and CDR2 YSLEER come from the germline V gene. The CDR3, as DNA: TGCGCCAGCAGCCAAGCTACAGGGTTCACTGGAGCTTTCTTT. Its translation: CASSQATGFTGAFF.

This clonotype has just a few counts. The rearrangement uses TRBV12-5 and TRBJ2-7; D is uncertain. The CDR3 extends over 11 amino acids. Trimming left V 1 base short and J 7 bases short, with 5 bases between. Germline V gene lookup returns CDR1 LGHNT and CDR2 FRNRAP. CDR3 DNA: TGTGCTAGTGGTTTGGCCGTAGAGCAGTACTTC. Its translation is CASGLAVEQYF.

The genes are TRBV7-9 and TRBJ1-6; 7 bases line up with TRBD1. V lost 1 base to trimming and J lost 7 bases; unmatched junction nucleotides: 4. Germline CDR1 and CDR2: SEHNR and FQNEAQ (reference sequence). CDR3 length: 15 residues. CDR3 bases: TGTGCCAGCAGCTTAGGAGAGACAGGGAATTCACCCCTCCACTTT. Its protein product is CASSLGETGNSPLHF.

This clonotype was found many times. The CDR3, as DNA: TGTGCCAGCAGCTTAGAGGGCAGGGGGCAAGAGACCCAGTACTTC. This gives the protein CASSLEGRGQETQYF. The chain combines TRBV7-2 with TRBJ2-5; TRBD1 matches at 7 bases. CDR1 SGHTA and CDR2 FQGNSA come from the germline V gene. The CDR3 extends over 15 amino acids. The V gene end was trimmed by 1 base and the J gene end by 2 bases; junction bases not matched to a gene: 4.

This rearrangement joins TRBV28 to TRBJ2-4, with D perhaps TRBD2 (6 bases). V gave up 6 bases and J gave up 0 bases, with 12 bases separating them. This CDR3 contains 15 residues. The germline gives CDR1 MDHEN, CDR2 SYDVKM. Here the CDR3 reads CASSGSGLAKNIQYF. The CDR3 DNA reads TGTGCCAGCAGCGGGAGCGGGTTAGCCAAAAACATTCAGTACTTC. Supplemented by reference TRBV28 and TRBJ2-4, the full variable domain reads DVKVTQSSRYLVKRTGEKVFLECVQDMDHENMFWYRQDPGLGLRLIYFSYDVKMKEKGDIPEGYSVSREKKERFSLILESASTNQTSMYLCASSGSGLAKNIQYFGAGTRLSVL.

This sequence joins TRBV7-2 and TRBJ1-3; D may be TRBD1 (5 bases). This CDR3 comprises 17 residues. Germline V gene data show CDR1 as SGHTA and CDR2 as FQGNSA. Between the trimmed V and J ends, which lost 1 base and 3 bases, there was a span of 16 bases. This CDR3 reads CASSLEYMRQGGNTIYF. DNA for the CDR3: TGTGCCAGCAGCTTAGAATATATGCGGCAGGGTGGAAACACCATATATTTT.